The clone carrying this T cell receptor (beta chain) was picked up a small number of times. The CDR3 sequence is 13 residues long. V was cut by 0 bases and J by 3 bases, with 1 base left in between. Germline lookup yields CDR1 SGHRS and CDR2 YFSETQ. The data belong to a study of T cells of healthy individuals. TCRdb reprocessed the 5' RACE reads via MiXCR and lists one record per CDR3 protein. The table includes around 80,000 distinct CDR3 sequences, approximately 4.7% detected once. The J gene is TRBJ1-6, the V gene TRBV5-1; the D is unclear. The source of this sequence is a female donor in good health. CDR3 sequence: CASSLDYNSPLHF. The CDR3 coding sequence is TGCGCCAGCAGCTTGGACTATAATTCACCCCTCCACTTT.